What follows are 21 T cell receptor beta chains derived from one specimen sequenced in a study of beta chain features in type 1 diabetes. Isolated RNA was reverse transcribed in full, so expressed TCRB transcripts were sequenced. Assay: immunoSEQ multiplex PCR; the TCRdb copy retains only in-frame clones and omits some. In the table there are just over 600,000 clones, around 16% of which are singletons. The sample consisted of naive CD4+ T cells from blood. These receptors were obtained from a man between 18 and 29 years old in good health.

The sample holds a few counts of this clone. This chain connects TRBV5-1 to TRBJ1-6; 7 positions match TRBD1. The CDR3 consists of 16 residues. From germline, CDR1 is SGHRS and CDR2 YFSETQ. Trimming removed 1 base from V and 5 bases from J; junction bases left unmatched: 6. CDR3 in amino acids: CASSLRQGVNNSPLHF. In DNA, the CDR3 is TGCGCCAGCAGCTTGCGTCAGGGGGTCAATAATTCACCCCTCCACTTT. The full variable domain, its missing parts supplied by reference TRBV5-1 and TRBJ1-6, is KAGVTQTPRYLIKTRGQQVTLSCSPISGHRSVSWYQQTPGQGLQFLFEYFSETQRNKGNFPGRFSGRQFSNSRSEMNVSTLELGDSALYLCASSLRQGVNNSPLHFGNGTRLTVT.

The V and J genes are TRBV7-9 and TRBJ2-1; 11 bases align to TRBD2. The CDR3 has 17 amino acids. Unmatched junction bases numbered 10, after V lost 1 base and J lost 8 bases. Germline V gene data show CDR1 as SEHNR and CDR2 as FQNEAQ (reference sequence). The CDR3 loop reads CASSLVLLAGVQHEQFF. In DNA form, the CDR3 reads TGTGCCAGCAGCTTAGTACTACTAGCGGGAGTTCAGCATGAGCAGTTCTTC.

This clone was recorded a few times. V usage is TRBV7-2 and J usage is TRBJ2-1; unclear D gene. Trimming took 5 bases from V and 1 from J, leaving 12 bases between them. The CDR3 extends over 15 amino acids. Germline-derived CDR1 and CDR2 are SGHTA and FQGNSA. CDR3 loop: CASSTRLLSYNEQFF. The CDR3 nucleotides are TGTGCCAGCAGCACGCGACTCCTATCCTACAATGAGCAGTTCTTC.

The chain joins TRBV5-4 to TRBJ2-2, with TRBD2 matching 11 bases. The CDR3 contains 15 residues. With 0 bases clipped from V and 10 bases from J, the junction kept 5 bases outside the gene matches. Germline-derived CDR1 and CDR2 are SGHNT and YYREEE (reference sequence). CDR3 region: CASSLAGTSGTELFF. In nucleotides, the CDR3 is TGTGCCAGCAGCTTGGCAGGGACTAGCGGTACGGAGCTGTTTTTT. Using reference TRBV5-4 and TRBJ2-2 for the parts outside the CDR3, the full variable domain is ETGVTQSPTHLIKTRGQQVTLRCSSQSGHNTVSWYQQALGQGPQFIFQYYREEENGRGNFPPRFSGLQFPNYSSELNVNALELDDSALYLCASSLAGTSGTELFFGEGSRLTVL.

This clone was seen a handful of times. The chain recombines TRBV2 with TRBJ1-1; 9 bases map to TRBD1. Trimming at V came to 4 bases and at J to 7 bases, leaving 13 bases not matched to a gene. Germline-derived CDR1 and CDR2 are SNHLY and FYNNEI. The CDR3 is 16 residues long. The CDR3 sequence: CASSGGTGYLSNEAFF. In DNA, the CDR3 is TGTGCCAGCAGTGGTGGGACAGGGTATTTATCCAATGAAGCTTTCTTT.

CDR3 sequence reads: CASSVSSGAYEQYF. The CDR3 nucleotides are TGTGCCAGCAGCGTATCTAGCGGAGCCTACGAGCAGTACTTC. The rearrangement links TRBV9 to TRBJ2-7, with 7 bases fitting TRBD2. The CDR3 is 14 amino acids. Germline-derived CDR1 and CDR2 are SGDLS and YYNGEE. J lost 2 bases, V lost 1 base, and 3 bases had no gene match.

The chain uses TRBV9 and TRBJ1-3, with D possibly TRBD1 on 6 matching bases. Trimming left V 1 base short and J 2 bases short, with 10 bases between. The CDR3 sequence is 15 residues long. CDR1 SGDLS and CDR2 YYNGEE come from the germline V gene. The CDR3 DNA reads TGTGCCAGCAGCGTAAGCAGGGGAACTGGAAACACCATATATTTT. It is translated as CASSVSRGTGNTIYF.

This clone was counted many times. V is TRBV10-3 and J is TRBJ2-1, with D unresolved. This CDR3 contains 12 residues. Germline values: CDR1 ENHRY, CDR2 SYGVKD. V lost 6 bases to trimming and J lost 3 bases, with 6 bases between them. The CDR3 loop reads CAISNNYNEQFF. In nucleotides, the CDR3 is TGTGCCATCAGCAACAACTACAATGAGCAGTTCTTC.

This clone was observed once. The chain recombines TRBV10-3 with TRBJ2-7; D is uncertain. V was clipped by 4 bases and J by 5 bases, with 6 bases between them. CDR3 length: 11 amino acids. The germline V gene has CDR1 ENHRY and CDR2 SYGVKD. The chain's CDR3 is CAISAPNEQYF. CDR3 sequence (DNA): TGTGCCATCAGTGCCCCGAACGAGCAGTACTTC.

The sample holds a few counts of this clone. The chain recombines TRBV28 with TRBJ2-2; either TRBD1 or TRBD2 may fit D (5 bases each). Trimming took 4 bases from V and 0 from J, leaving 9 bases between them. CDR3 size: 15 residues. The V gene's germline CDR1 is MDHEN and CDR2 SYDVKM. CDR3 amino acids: CASSSGRANTGELFF. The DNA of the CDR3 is TGTGCCAGCAGTTCGGGACGGGCGAACACCGGGGAGCTGTTTTTT.

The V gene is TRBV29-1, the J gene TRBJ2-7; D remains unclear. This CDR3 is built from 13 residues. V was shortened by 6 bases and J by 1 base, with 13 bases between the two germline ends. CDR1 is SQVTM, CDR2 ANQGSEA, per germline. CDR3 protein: CSVLIGDSYEQYF. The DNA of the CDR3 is TGCAGCGTCCTCATTGGGGATTCCTACGAGCAGTACTTC.

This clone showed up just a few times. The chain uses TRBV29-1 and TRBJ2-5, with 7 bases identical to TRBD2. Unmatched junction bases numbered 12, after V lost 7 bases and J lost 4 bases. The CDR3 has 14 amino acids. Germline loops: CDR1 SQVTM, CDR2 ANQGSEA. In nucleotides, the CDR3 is TGCAGCGCCGGGAGCGGGGCACGAGGAGAGACCCAGTACTTC. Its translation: CSAGSGARGETQYF.

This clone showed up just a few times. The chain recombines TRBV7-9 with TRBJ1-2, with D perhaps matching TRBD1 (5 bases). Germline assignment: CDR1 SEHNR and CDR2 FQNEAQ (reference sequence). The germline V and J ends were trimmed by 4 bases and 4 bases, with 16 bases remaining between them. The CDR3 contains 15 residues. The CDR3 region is CASSSSGLRRYGYTF. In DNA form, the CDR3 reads TGTGCCAGCAGCTCCTCAGGGTTACGACGCTATGGCTACACCTTC.

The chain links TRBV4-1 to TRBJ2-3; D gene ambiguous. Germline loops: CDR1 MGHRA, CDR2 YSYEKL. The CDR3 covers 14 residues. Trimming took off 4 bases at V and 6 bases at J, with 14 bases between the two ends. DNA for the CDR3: TGCGCCAGCAGCCTTTTAGGTGGGAAGGATACGCAGTATTTT. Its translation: CASSLLGGKDTQYF.

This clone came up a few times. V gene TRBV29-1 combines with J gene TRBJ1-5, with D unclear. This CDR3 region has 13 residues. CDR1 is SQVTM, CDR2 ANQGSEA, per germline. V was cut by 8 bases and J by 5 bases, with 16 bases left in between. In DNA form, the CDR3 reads TGCAGCTTTTCCATTGACACGTATCAGCCCCAGCATTTT. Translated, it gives CSFSIDTYQPQHF. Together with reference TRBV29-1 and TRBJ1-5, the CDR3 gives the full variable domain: SAVISQKPSRDICQRGTSLTIQCQVDSQVTMMFWYRQQPGQSLTLIATANQGSEATYESGFVIDKFPISRPNLTFSTLTVSNMSPEDSSIYLCSFSIDTYQPQHFGDGTRLSIL.

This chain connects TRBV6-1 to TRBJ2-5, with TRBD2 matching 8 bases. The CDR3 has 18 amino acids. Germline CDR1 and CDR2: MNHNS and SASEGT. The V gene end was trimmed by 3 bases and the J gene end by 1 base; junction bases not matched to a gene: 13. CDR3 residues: CASSDPGLAPRTQETQYF. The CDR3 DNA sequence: TGTGCCAGCAGTGACCCTGGACTAGCCCCTAGAACCCAAGAGACCCAGTACTTC.

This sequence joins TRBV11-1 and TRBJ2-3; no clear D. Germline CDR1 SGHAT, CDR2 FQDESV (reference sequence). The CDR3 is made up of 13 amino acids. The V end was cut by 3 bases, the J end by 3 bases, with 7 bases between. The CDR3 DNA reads TGTGCCAGCAGCTTCCGACCGACAGATACGCAGTATTTT. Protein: CASSFRPTDTQYF.

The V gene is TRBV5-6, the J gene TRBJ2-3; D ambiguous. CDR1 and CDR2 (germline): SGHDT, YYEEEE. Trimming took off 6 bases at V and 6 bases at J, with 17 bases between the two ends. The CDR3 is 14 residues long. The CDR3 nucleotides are TGTGCCAGCACCACATATACTTACTCGGATACGCAGTATTTT. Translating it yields CASTTYTYSDTQYF.

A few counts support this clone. CDR3 sequence: CASSLRRSDREQFF. DNA for the CDR3: TGTGCCAGCAGCTTACGCCGTTCGGACCGCGAGCAGTTCTTC. This chain joins TRBV7-3 and TRBJ2-1; D is undetermined. V shed 2 bases and J shed 10 bases, with 15 bases lying between them. The length of the CDR3 is 14 residues. CDR1 and CDR2 (germline): SGHTA, FQGTGA.

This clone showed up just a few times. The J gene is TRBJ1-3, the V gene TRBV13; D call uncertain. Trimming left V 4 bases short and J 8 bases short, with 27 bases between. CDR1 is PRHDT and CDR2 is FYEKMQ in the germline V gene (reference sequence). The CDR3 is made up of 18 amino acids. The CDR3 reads CASSSNSMKTFVRDTIYF. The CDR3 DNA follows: TGTGCCAGCAGCTCCAATTCAATGAAGACATTCGTCCGGGACACCATATATTTT.

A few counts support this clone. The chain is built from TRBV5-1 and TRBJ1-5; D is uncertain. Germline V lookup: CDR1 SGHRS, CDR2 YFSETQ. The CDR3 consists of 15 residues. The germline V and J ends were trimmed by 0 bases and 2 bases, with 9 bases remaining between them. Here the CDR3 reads CASSLGVGGNQPQHF. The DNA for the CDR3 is TGCGCCAGCAGCTTGGGGGTCGGGGGCAATCAGCCCCAGCATTTT.